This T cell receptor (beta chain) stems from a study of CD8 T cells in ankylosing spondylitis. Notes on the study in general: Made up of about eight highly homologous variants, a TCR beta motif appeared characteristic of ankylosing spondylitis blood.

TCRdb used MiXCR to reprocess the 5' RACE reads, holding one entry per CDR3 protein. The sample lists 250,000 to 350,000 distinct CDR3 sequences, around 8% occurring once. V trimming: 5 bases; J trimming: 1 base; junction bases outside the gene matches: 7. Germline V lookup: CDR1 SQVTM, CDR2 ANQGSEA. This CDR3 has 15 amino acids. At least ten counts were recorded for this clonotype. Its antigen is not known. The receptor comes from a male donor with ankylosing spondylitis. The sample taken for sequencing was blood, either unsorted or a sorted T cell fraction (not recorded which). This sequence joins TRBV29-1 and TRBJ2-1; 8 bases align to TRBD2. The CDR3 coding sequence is TGCAGCGTTACCGAGACTAGCGCGTCCTACAATGAGCAGTTCTTC. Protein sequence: CSVTETSASYNEQFF.